This T cell receptor beta chain originates from a study of cytotoxic CD8 clonotypes in ibrutinib-treated CLL. Study-level background: By median around 66 months, about 12 had progressed and approximately 15 stayed remitted; responses had been 2 complete and about 25 partial. The samples contained over 250,000 productive templates on average. They also contained an average of about 90,000 productive rearrangements. Response samples came after a median about 12 months of treatment, range 6 to 36. General observations from the study: The study found public clonotypes uncommon, contracting or stable on treatment.

This CDR3 is 14 amino acids long. Germline lookup yields CDR1 ENHRY and CDR2 SYGVKD. Germline trimming cut 6 bases from V and 3 bases from J; bases unmatched to any gene: 7. The protocol was immunoSEQ multiplex PCR, while the TCRdb copy is restricted to in-frame clones and leaves out a portion. The sample includes about 140,000 clones, 80% of them seen just once. This clone appeared a few times. Its antigen is undetermined. The TCR originated in a human donor with chronic lymphocytic leukemia. The source was PBMCs, collected after 36 months of ibrutinib treatment. V and J are TRBV10-3 and TRBJ2-7; 8 nucleotides align to TRBD1. The CDR3: CAIRQGETGYEQYF. Written as DNA, the CDR3 is TGTGCCATCAGACAGGGGGAAACAGGCTACGAGCAGTACTTC.